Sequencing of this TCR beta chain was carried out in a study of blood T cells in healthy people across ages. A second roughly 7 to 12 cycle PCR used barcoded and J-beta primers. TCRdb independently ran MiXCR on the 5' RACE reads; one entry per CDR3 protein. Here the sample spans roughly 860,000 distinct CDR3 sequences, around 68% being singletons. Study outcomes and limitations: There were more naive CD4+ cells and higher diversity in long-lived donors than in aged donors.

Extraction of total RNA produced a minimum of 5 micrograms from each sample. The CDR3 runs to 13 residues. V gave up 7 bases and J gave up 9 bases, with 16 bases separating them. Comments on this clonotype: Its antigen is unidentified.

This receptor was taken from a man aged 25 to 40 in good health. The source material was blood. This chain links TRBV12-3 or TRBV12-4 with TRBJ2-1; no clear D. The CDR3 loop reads CASIRTPIGEQFF. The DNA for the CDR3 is TGTGCCAGCATTCGGACCCCAATCGGTGAGCAGTTCTTC.